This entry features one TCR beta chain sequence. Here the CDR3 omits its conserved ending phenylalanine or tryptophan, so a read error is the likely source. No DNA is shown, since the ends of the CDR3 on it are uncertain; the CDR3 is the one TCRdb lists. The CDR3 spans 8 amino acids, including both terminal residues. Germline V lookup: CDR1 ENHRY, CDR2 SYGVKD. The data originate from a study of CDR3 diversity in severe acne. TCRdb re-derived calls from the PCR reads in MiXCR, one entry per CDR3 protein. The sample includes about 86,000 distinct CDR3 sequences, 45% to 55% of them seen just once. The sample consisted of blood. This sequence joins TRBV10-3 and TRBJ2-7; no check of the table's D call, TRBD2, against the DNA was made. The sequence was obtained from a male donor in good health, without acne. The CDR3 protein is CAIRGGGG.